The 20 T cell receptor beta chains given below trace back to one sample, sequenced in a study of T-cell reconstitution after alpha-beta-depleted transplantation in children. Preparation of the TCRbeta library involved a method that used unique molecular identifiers. TCRdb called the PCR reads again in MiXCR, with one record for every CDR3 protein. The table has hundreds of thousands of distinct CDR3 sequences, about 11% seen once. Sequencing was performed on PBMCs from the stem cell graft donor, taken from the stem cell graft. These receptors all come from a human donor who donated a stem cell graft to a child with acute lymphoblastic leukemia.

This clonotype was observed at least ten times. CDR3 in DNA: TGCAGTGCTAGAAGCGGACAGGGAGTGAAAACCGGGGAGCTGTTTTTT. It translates to CSARSGQGVKTGELFF. The chain has TRBV20-1 and TRBJ2-2; TRBD1 matches 8 bases. The germline gives CDR1 DFQATT, CDR2 SNEGSKA (reference sequence). The junction had 10 bases not matched to a gene; V was cut back by 2 bases and J by 5 bases. This CDR3 has 16 residues.

CDR3 bases: TGTGCCAGCAGCTTTACAGATGCAGGGTTCGGCAATGAGCAGTTCTTC. Amino acid sequence: CASSFTDAGFGNEQFF. V is TRBV11-2 and J is TRBJ2-1; D may be TRBD1 (5 bases). CDR1 SGHAT and CDR2 FQNNGV come from the germline V gene. The CDR3 sequence is 16 residues long. Trimming left V 3 bases short and J 6 bases short, with 18 bases between.

This clonotype was detected many times. The chain is built from TRBV6-5 and TRBJ2-5, with D possibly matching TRBD2 (5 bases). The CDR3 spans 12 residues. Germline CDR1 is MNHEY and CDR2 is SVGAGI. V lost 0 bases and J lost 7, with 6 bases in between. The CDR3 bases are TGTGCCAGCAGTTACTCAAGCGGGACCCAGTACTTC. It codes for CASSYSSGTQYF.

This clonotype was counted many times. The V and J genes are TRBV20-1 and TRBJ1-5, with no clear D. Trimming left V 4 bases short and J 4 bases short, with 8 bases between. Germline CDR1 reads DFQATT; CDR2 reads SNEGSKA (reference sequence). The CDR3 contains 12 residues. The CDR3 sequence: CSANKENQPQHF. DNA of the CDR3: TGCAGTGCTAACAAGGAGAATCAGCCCCAGCATTTT.

Many counts were recorded for this clonotype. This chain links TRBV10-3 with TRBJ2-7, with TRBD1 identical over 8 bases. Unmatched junction bases numbered 1, after V lost 2 bases and J lost 1 base. The CDR3 length is 14 residues. From germline, CDR1 is ENHRY and CDR2 SYGVKD. The CDR3 nucleotides are TGTGCCATCAGTGAGAGACAGGGGTCCTACGAGCAGTACTTC. It translates to CAISERQGSYEQYF.

This clonotype has ten or more counts. The J gene is TRBJ2-1, the V gene TRBV7-2; 9 nucleotides agree with TRBD1. The CDR3 contains 15 residues. Germline V gene lookup returns CDR1 SGHTA and CDR2 FQGNSA. V lost 3 bases, J lost 5 bases, and 5 bases stayed unmatched. The DNA of the CDR3 is TGTGCCAGCAGCTTCGACAGGGGGGGACACAATGAGCAGTTCTTC. It codes for CASSFDRGGHNEQFF.

At least ten counts were recorded for this clonotype. V usage is TRBV7-9 and J usage is TRBJ1-2; the D is unclear. With 1 base removed from V and 4 bases from J, the gap between germline ends came to 16 bases. The CDR3 extends over 16 amino acids. From germline, CDR1 is SEHNR and CDR2 FQNEAQ (reference sequence). This CDR3 is CASSLDSPADPYGYTF. The CDR3 bases are TGTGCCAGCAGCTTAGATTCTCCGGCAGATCCCTATGGCTACACCTTC.

With respect to this clonotype: With a much larger clone just one base away, this may be a read error. The chain combines TRBV12-3 or TRBV12-4 with TRBJ2-1; D remains ambiguous. This CDR3 is built from 13 residues. The CDR3 spells CASSYTPYNVQFF. In DNA, the CDR3 is TGTGCCAGCAGTTATACACCCTACAATGTGCAGTTCTTC.

At least ten counts were recorded for this clonotype. The rearrangement uses TRBV12-3 or TRBV12-4 and TRBJ2-3, with D unresolved. This CDR3 contains 13 residues. Trimming removed 7 bases at V and 2 bases at J, with 10 bases between. The CDR3 coding sequence is TGTGCCAGCATATCACCCTACACAGATACGCAGTATTTT. The encoded protein is CASISPYTDTQYF.

This clonotype was observed at least ten times. V usage is TRBV15 and J usage is TRBJ2-1, with 8 nucleotides matching TRBD1. CDR1 is LNHNV, CDR2 YYDKDF, per germline (reference sequence). V trimming: 4 bases; J trimming: 2 bases; junction bases outside the gene matches: 4. The CDR3 loop spans 15 amino acids. CDR3 DNA sequence: TGTGCCACCAGCAACGAGGACAGGGCCTACAATGAGCAGTTCTTC. Translation: CATSNEDRAYNEQFF.

This clonotype was counted at least ten times. This chain connects TRBV5-1 to TRBJ2-3; 10 nucleotides match TRBD2. The germline CDR1 and CDR2 sequences are SGHRS and YFSETQ. CDR3 length equals 17 residues. Trimming took 2 bases from V and 2 from J; bases not matched to a gene: 8. CDR3 sequence reads: CASSLSPLAGATDTQYF. CDR3 nucleotide sequence: TGCGCCAGCAGCTTATCCCCGCTAGCGGGGGCCACAGATACGCAGTATTTT.

This clonotype was found many times. The genes are TRBV29-1 and TRBJ1-2; D is possibly TRBD1 (5 bases). This CDR3 comprises 15 residues. V was pared by 3 bases and J by 4 bases, with 18 bases between. Looked up from germline, CDR1 is SQVTM and CDR2 is ANQGSEA. CDR3 sequence reads: CSVEFVGTASYGYTF. In DNA, the CDR3 is TGCAGCGTTGAGTTCGTGGGGACGGCTTCCTATGGCTACACCTTC.

This clonotype was observed at least ten times. The rearrangement joins TRBV20-1 to TRBJ2-1, with 8 bases fitting TRBD2. Trimming took 5 bases from V and 2 from J; bases not matched to a gene: 2. This CDR3 is 13 amino acids long. CDR1 is DFQATT and CDR2 is SNEGSKA in the germline V gene (reference sequence). CDR3 bases: TGCAGTGCTGCGGGACTAGCCTACAATGAGCAGTTCTTC. Protein sequence: CSAAGLAYNEQFF.

This clonotype was detected ten times or more. The genes are TRBV7-9 and TRBJ2-3; possibly TRBD1 for D (6 bases). Germline V gene sequence: CDR1 SEHNR, CDR2 FQNEAQ (reference sequence). Deletions cut 5 bases from V and 2 bases from J, with 17 bases between. The CDR3 sequence is 16 residues long. In nucleotides, the CDR3 is TGTGCCAGCAGCCTAGGACAGCAGGTTGACACAGATACGCAGTATTTT. Residues: CASSLGQQVDTDTQYF.

This chain joins TRBV18 and TRBJ1-2; no clear D gene. Germline assignment: CDR1 KGHSH and CDR2 LQKENI. V was clipped by 2 bases and J by 2 bases, with 12 bases between them. This CDR3 contains 15 residues. The CDR3 DNA is TGTGCCAGCTCACCATGGACGGACCAAAACTATGGCTACACCTTC. Its translation is CASSPWTDQNYGYTF.

In its sample, this clonotype was seen many times. The CDR3 DNA reads TGTGCCTGGAGTCGACGTAGTGGCTACGAGCAGTACTTC. Translating it yields CAWSRRSGYEQYF. The rearrangement uses TRBV30 and TRBJ2-7; D not resolved. V lost 2 bases and J 3 bases, leaving 11 bases between the germline ends. The CDR3 spans 13 residues. Germline V gene sequence: CDR1 GTSNPN, CDR2 SVGIG (reference sequence).

This clonotype was recorded at least ten times. The chain employs TRBV20-1 and TRBJ1-6, with D hard to call. This CDR3 is built from 15 residues. Deletions cut 4 bases from V and 1 base from J, with 11 bases between. Germline assignment: CDR1 DFQATT and CDR2 SNEGSKA (reference sequence). The chain's CDR3 is CSANSRRSYNSPLHF. CDR3 nucleotide sequence: TGCAGTGCTAATTCCCGGCGGTCCTATAATTCACCCCTCCACTTT.

This clonotype turned up a few times. V and J are TRBV29-1 and TRBJ2-3; 7 bases agree with TRBD2. The CDR3 sequence is 14 residues long. The germline V gene has CDR1 SQVTM and CDR2 ANQGSEA. V lost 6 bases and J lost 1; bases outside the gene matches: 7. CDR3 sequence: CSVSGREGTDTQYF. The CDR3 DNA reads as TGCAGCGTGTCAGGCCGGGAGGGCACAGATACGCAGTATTTT.

The chain carries TRBV6-2 or TRBV6-3 and TRBJ2-7; D ambiguous. Germline V gene sequence: CDR1 MNHEY, CDR2 SVGEGT. This CDR3 region has 12 residues. With 6 bases removed from V and 0 bases from J, the gap between germline ends came to 6 bases. The CDR3 DNA follows: TGTGCCAGCAGAACGGACTCCTACGAGCAGTACTTC. It encodes CASRTDSYEQYF.

In its sample, this clonotype was seen many times. The rearrangement links TRBV6-4 to TRBJ1-6; possible D gene TRBD1, 5 bases. Trimming removed 7 bases from V and 0 bases from J, with 22 bases in between. Per the germline V gene, CDR1 is MRHNA and CDR2 is SNTAGT. This CDR3 is 19 amino acids long. This CDR3 reads CASTLAAGWGSSYNSPLHF. The CDR3 coding sequence is TGTGCCAGCACCCTCGCGGCAGGGTGGGGAAGCTCCTATAATTCACCCCTCCACTTT.